The 12 T cell receptor beta chains in this list originate from one sample, sequenced in a study of CD8+ T cells in alopecia areata. After isolation, RNA underwent reverse transcription to generate cDNA as the sequencing template. Profiled with immunoSEQ multiplex PCR; TCRdb holds only in-frame clones, not every one. The data hold about 180,000 clones, with 50% to 75% observed a single time. Source: CD4+ T cells sorted from blood, taken at week 0. The receptor set was obtained from a human donor with alopecia areata.

The rearrangement uses TRBV28 and TRBJ1-2; D ambiguous. V lost 8 bases, J lost 4 bases, and 17 bases lay in between. There are 14 residues in the CDR3. Germline CDR1 and CDR2: MDHEN and SYDVKM. CDR3 in DNA: TGTGCCAGCCTTAACGGGAGGAGCCTCTATGGCTACACCTTC. Protein: CASLNGRSLYGYTF.

V is TRBV30 and J is TRBJ1-1, with unresolved D. Germline V gene data show CDR1 as GTSNPN and CDR2 as SVGIG (reference sequence). The V end lost 4 bases, the J end lost 0 bases, and 9 bases lay between the germline ends. This CDR3 has 13 residues. Here the CDR3 DNA reads TGTGCCTGGATGGGCAGTTTGAACACTGAAGCTTTCTTT. Protein: CAWMGSLNTEAFF.

The chain is built from TRBV11-2 and TRBJ2-5, with D perhaps TRBD1 (7 bases). With 1 base removed from V and 0 bases from J, the gap between germline ends came to 12 bases. The CDR3 is 16 residues long. Germline V lookup: CDR1 SGHAT, CDR2 FQNNGV. The CDR3 DNA follows: TGTGCCAGCAGCTTAGTGGCAGGGGGGTACCAAGAGACCCAGTACTTC. It is translated as CASSLVAGGYQETQYF.

This clone was observed a handful of times. The chain combines TRBV7-2 with TRBJ2-7; tentative D call: TRBD1 (5 bases). Germline CDR1 reads SGHTA; CDR2 reads FQGNSA. This CDR3 region has 14 residues. V was trimmed by 7 bases and J by 3 bases, leaving 16 bases between them. The CDR3: CASKPGQGIYEQYF. CDR3 nucleotides: TGTGCCAGCAAGCCCGGGCAGGGAATCTACGAGCAGTACTTC.

The genes are TRBV30 and TRBJ2-7; maybe TRBD1 (6 bases). There are 15 residues in the CDR3. Germline assignment: CDR1 GTSNPN and CDR2 SVGIG (reference sequence). The ends were cut back, 0 bases at V and 6 bases at J, with 18 bases in the middle. In DNA form, the CDR3 reads TGTGCCTGGAGTGTTATTGATCGGACAGACAGCGAGCAGTACTTC. The encoded protein is CAWSVIDRTDSEQYF.

The gene calls are TRBV5-6 and TRBJ1-1; no clear D gene. Germline assignment: CDR1 SGHDT and CDR2 YYEEEE. CDR3 size: 14 residues. V was trimmed by 2 bases and J by 3 bases, leaving 11 bases between them. CDR3 residues: CASSLIGRDTEAFF. CDR3 bases: TGTGCCAGCAGCTTAATCGGTCGGGACACTGAAGCTTTCTTT.

The rearrangement joins TRBV5-6 to TRBJ1-2, with D uncertain. CDR1 SGHDT and CDR2 YYEEEE come from the germline V gene. This CDR3 contains 13 residues. V was cut by 4 bases and J by 8 bases, with 15 bases left in between. The CDR3 region has the DNA TGTGCCAGCAGCAAAGACGATGGGCGAGGCTACACCTTC. Protein sequence: CASSKDDGRGYTF.

This sequence joins TRBV2 and TRBJ2-7; TRBD1 might be the D (6 bases). V was trimmed by 2 bases and J by 5 bases, leaving 13 bases between them. In germline, CDR1 is SNHLY, CDR2 FYNNEI. The CDR3 is 14 residues long. CDR3 in amino acids: CASSELNRENEQYF. The DNA for the CDR3 is TGTGCCAGCAGTGAATTGAACAGGGAAAACGAGCAGTACTTC.

The gene calls are TRBV2 and TRBJ2-3; D may match TRBD1 or TRBD2 (5 bases each). Trimming shortened V by 2 bases and J by 7 bases, and 13 bases separated the two germline ends. Germline V CDR1 and CDR2: SNHLY, FYNNEI. The CDR3 loop spans 14 amino acids. CDR3 loop: CASSESGAWNTQYF. DNA of the CDR3: TGTGCCAGCAGTGAATCCGGGGCTTGGAATACGCAGTATTTT.

The rearrangement joins TRBV29-1 to TRBJ2-1; D is perhaps TRBD1 (7 bases). The CDR3 totals 13 residues. V shed 0 bases and J shed 9 bases, with 12 bases lying between them. CDR1 is SQVTM, CDR2 ANQGSEA, per germline. CDR3: CSVEDGTAGEQFF. CDR3 sequence (DNA): TGCAGCGTTGAAGACGGGACAGCGGGTGAGCAGTTCTTC.

J is TRBJ1-5 and V is TRBV7-2; D is possibly TRBD1 (6 bases). The germline CDR1 and CDR2 sequences are SGHTA and FQGNSA. V dropped 0 bases and J dropped 7 bases, with 16 bases sitting between them. This CDR3 contains 16 residues. CDR3 nucleotide sequence: TGTGCCAGCAGCTTAGCTGGAACAGGGATAGGACAGCCCCAGCATTTT. This sequence encodes CASSLAGTGIGQPQHF.

This rearrangement joins TRBV29-1 to TRBJ2-7; a weak D match, TRBD2 (7 bases). The CDR3 length is 14 residues. Germline V gene sequence: CDR1 SQVTM, CDR2 ANQGSEA. Trimming removed 7 bases at V and 3 bases at J, with 19 bases between. CDR3 residues: CSALGGGVDYEQYF. CDR3 in DNA: TGCAGCGCCTTGGGGGGGGGCGTAGACTACGAGCAGTACTTC.